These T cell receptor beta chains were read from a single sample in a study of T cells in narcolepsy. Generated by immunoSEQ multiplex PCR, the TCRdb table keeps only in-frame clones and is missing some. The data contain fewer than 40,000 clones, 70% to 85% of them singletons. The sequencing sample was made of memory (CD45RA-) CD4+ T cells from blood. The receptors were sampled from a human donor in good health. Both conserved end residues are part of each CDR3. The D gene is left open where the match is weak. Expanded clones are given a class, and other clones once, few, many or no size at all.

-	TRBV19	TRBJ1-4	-	CASSIGTRGEHEKLFF	TGTGCCAGTAGTATAGGCACAAGAGGTGAGCATGAAAAACTGTTTTTT
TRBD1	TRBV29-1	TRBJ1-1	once	CSARQGVGTEAFF	TGCAGCGCTCGACAGGGGGTGGGCACTGAAGCTTTCTTT
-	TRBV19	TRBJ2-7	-	CASTHGSRQYF	TGTGCCAGTACTCATGGGAGCAGACAATACTTC
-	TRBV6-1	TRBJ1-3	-	CASSEQDSGVGNTIYF	TGTGCCAGCAGTGAACAGGACAGTGGCGTTGGAAACACCATATATTTT
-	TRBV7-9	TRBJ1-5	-	CASSLARQVYSNQPQHF	TGTGCCAGCAGCTTAGCCCGACAGGTCTATAGCAATCAGCCCCAGCATTTT
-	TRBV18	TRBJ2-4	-	CASSPLGPRPGQNIQYF	TGTGCCAGCTCACCGCTGGGGCCCCGACCCGGCCAAAACATTCAGTACTTC
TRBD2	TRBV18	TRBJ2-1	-	CASSLREGPYNEQFF	TGTGCCAGCTCGCTCCGGGAGGGACCCTACAATGAGCAGTTCTTC
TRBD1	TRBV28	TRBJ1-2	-	CASSPGQGGGYTF	TGTGCCAGCAGTCCGGGACAGGGTGGAGGCTACACCTTC
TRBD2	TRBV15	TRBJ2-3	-	CATSRDIRTSGYTDTQYF	TGTGCCACCAGCAGAGATATTCGGACTAGCGGGTACACAGATACGCAGTATTTT
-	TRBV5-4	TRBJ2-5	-	CASSIGGLETQYF	TGTGCCAGCAGCATAGGGGGGCTGGAGACCCAGTACTTC
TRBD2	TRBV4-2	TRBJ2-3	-	CASSRELNLASGDTQYF	TGTGCCAGCAGCCGCGAGCTAAACCTGGCTAGCGGAGATACGCAGTATTTT
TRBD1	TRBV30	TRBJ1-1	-	CAWSNTGAEAFF	TGTGCCTGGAGTAACACAGGGGCGGAAGCTTTCTTT
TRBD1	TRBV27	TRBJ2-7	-	CASGRDRGLGEQYF	TGTGCCAGCGGGAGAGACAGGGGGCTCGGCGAGCAGTACTTC
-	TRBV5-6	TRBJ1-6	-	CASSLDSSNSPLHF	TGTGCCAGCAGCCTCGATTCCAGTAATTCACCCCTCCACTTT
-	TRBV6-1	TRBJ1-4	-	CASSAGGGGEKLFF	TGTGCCAGCAGTGCCGGGGGAGGGGGTGAAAAACTGTTTTTT
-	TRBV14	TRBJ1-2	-	CASSLRTDDYYGYTF	TGTGCCAGCAGCCTTCGGACAGACGACTACTATGGCTACACCTTC
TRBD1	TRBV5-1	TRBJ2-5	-	CASSRTGAYQETQYF	TGCGCCAGCAGCCGGACAGGAGCCTACCAAGAGACCCAGTACTTC
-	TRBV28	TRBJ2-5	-	CASSLEYQETQYF	TGTGCCAGCAGTTTAGAGTACCAAGAGACCCAGTACTTC
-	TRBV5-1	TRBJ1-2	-	CASSLGRSTNYGYTF	TGCGCCAGCAGCTTGGGACGGAGTACTAACTATGGCTACACCTTC
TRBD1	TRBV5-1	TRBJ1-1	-	CASSLQGAGTEAFF	TGCGCCAGCAGCTTGCAGGGGGCAGGAACTGAAGCTTTCTTT
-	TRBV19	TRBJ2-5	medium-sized	CASRQAGETQYF	TGTGCCAGCAGACAAGCCGGAGAGACCCAGTACTTC
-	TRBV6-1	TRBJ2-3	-	CASSRADTQYF	TGTGCCAGCTCGCGGGCAGATACGCAGTATTTT
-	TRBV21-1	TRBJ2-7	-	CASSKEAGTTYEQYF	TGTGCCAGCAGCAAAGAGGCCGGGACGACCTACGAGCAGTACTTC
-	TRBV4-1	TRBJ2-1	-	CASSLKTGGLSNEQFF	TGCGCCAGCAGCCTCAAGACGGGGGGCCTTTCAAATGAGCAGTTCTTC
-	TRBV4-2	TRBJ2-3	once	CASSPRKDTQYF	TGTGCCAGCAGCCCCAGAAAAGATACGCAGTATTTT
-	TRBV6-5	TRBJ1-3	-	CASGGAGGNTIYF	TGTGCCAGTGGGGGGGCAGGTGGAAACACCATATATTTT
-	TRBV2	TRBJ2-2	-	CASSSRGGGPTGELFF	TGTGCCAGCAGTTCCAGGGGTGGCGGGCCTACCGGGGAGCTGTTTTTT
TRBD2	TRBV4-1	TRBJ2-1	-	CASGQEIGTSKREALNEQFF	TGCGCCAGCGGCCAAGAGATAGGTACGAGTAAGCGGGAGGCCCTCAATGAGCAGTTCTTC
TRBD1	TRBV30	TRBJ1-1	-	CAGKDRAGTEAFF	TGTGCCGGAAAGGACAGGGCGGGCACTGAAGCTTTCTTT
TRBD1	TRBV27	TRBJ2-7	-	CASSPMGLGQATSYEQYF	TGTGCCAGCAGTCCGATGGGGTTAGGACAGGCGACCTCCTACGAGCAGTACTTC
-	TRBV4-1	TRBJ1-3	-	CASSPGQPWEHGIYF	TGCGCCAGCAGCCCCGGACAGCCGTGGGAACACGGCATATATTTT
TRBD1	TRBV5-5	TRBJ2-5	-	CASSTGTVKQETQYF	TGTGCCAGCAGCACCGGGACAGTGAAACAAGAGACCCAGTACTTC
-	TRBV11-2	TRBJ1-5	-	CASSFRADPHWPQHF	TGTGCCAGCAGCTTCCGGGCCGACCCCCATTGGCCCCAGCATTTT
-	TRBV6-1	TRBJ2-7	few	CASSTLSGEQYF	TGTGCCAGCAGTACGCTATCAGGCGAGCAGTACTTC
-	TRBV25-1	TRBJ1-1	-	CASIPSGRTEAFF	TGTGCCAGCATCCCCTCAGGTCGGACTGAAGCTTTCTTT
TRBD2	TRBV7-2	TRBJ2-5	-	CASSLEAGGPETQYF	TGTGCCAGCAGCTTGGAAGCGGGGGGGCCGGAGACCCAGTACTTC
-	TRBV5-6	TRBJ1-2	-	CASSWASSGVTF	TGTGCCAGCAGCTGGGCGTCATCGGGGGTTACCTTC
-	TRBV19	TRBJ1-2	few	CASSSGTRVGYTF	TGTGCCAGTAGTAGTGGGACTCGGGTTGGCTACACCTTC
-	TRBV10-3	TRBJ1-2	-	CAISETQEYGYTF	TGTGCCATCAGTGAGACACAGGAATATGGCTACACCTTC
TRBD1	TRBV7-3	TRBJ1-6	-	CASRPTGTANSPLHF	TGTGCCAGCAGGCCGACCGGGACAGCTAATTCACCCCTCCACTTT
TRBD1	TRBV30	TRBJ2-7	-	CAWKRDSLVYEQYF	TGTGCCTGGAAACGGGACAGTCTAGTTTACGAGCAGTACTTC
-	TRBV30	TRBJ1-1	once	CAWDGGRTEAFF	TGTGCCTGGGACGGGGGTCGAACTGAAGCTTTCTTT
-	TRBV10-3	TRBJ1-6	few	CAQGAGRDSPLHF	TGTGCCCAGGGTGCAGGACGGGATTCACCCCTCCACTTT
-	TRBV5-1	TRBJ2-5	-	CASSLAQETQYF	TGCGCCAGCAGCCTGGCGCAAGAGACCCAGTACTTC
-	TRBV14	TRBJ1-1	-	CASNSQGYTEAFF	TGTGCCAGCAACAGCCAAGGATACACTGAAGCTTTCTTT
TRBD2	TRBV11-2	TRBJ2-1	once	CASSLERRGSSYNEQFF	TGTGCCAGCAGCTTAGAGAGGCGGGGGAGCTCCTACAATGAGCAGTTCTTC
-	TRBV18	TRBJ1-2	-	CASSPGDYGYTF	TGTGCCAGCTCACCGGGGGACTATGGCTACACCTTC
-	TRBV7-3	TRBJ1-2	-	CASSLQPNYGYTF	TGTGCCAGCAGCTTACAGCCGAACTATGGCTACACCTTC
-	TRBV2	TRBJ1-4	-	CASSVLDSEKLFF	TGTGCCAGCAGTGTTTTGGACAGTGAAAAACTGTTTTTT
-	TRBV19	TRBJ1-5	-	CASTLGLPARQPQHF	TGTGCCAGTACTCTGGGACTGCCCGCAAGACAGCCCCAGCATTTT
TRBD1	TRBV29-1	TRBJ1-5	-	CSVGLQGNQPQHF	TGCAGCGTTGGCTTACAGGGGAATCAGCCCCAGCATTTT
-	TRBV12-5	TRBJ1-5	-	CASGFSPNQPQHF	TGTGCTAGTGGTTTCTCCCCCAATCAGCCCCAGCATTTT
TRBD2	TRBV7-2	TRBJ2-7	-	CASSRSSGSSYEQYF	TGTGCCAGCAGCCGTTCTAGCGGGTCTTCCTACGAGCAGTACTTC
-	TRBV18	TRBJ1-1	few	CASSPGAMGTEAFF	TGTGCCAGCTCACCCGGGGCTATGGGGACTGAAGCTTTCTTT
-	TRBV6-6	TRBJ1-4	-	CASSRDTLFF	TGTGCCAGCAGCCGGGACACCCTGTTTTTT
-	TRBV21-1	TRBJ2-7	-	CASSRCGSPEQYF	TGTGCCAGCAGCCGCTGCGGGAGTCCCGAGCAGTACTTC
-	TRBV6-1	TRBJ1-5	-	CASSELRRDQPQHF	TGTGCCAGCAGTGAATTACGACGGGATCAGCCCCAGCATTTT
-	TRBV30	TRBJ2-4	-	CAWSTGRGNIQYF	TGTGCCTGGAGTACTGGCAGGGGCAACATTCAGTACTTC
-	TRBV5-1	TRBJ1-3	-	CASRGAGVGSSGNTIYF	TGCGCCAGCAGAGGGGCTGGGGTCGGGTCCTCTGGAAACACCATATATTTT